These 29 T cell receptor beta chains were all obtained from the same sample, sequenced in a study of CD8 T cells in Susac syndrome. Reverse transcription used about 0.45 to 1 ug RNA and random hexamers. TCRdb re-called the immunoSEQ multiplex PCR reads with MiXCR, one entry per CDR3 protein. The data show just over 150,000 distinct CDR3 sequences, 95% to 96% seen once. The source material was CD8+ T cells from PBMCs. These receptors were obtained from a human donor with multiple sclerosis.

This sequence joins TRBV4-1 and TRBJ2-7; D perhaps matches TRBD1 (5 bases). The germline CDR1 and CDR2 sequences are MGHRA and YSYEKL. Trimming removed 0 bases at V and 2 bases at J, with 14 bases between. The CDR3 sequence is 16 residues long. The CDR3 loop is CASSQDRNNRPYEQYF. Written as DNA, the CDR3 is TGCGCCAGCAGCCAAGATCGTAATAACAGGCCCTACGAGCAGTACTTC.

This chain connects TRBV27 to TRBJ2-3; D not certain. With 2 bases removed from V and 6 bases from J, the gap between germline ends came to 9 bases. There are 13 residues in the CDR3. Germline CDR1 and CDR2: MNHEY and SMNVEV (reference sequence). CDR3: CASSLAFGDTQYF. The CDR3 DNA sequence: TGTGCCAGCAGTTTAGCGTTCGGGGATACGCAGTATTTT.

The chain links TRBV9 to TRBJ2-1, with D perhaps TRBD1 (6 bases). The V gene lost 0 bases and the J gene lost 1 base, with 14 bases spanning the gap. The CDR3 is 17 amino acids. Per germline, CDR1 SGDLS and CDR2 YYNGEE. The CDR3 DNA reads TGTGCCAGCAGCGTAGGAGGGGGAACCATTTCCTACAATGAGCAGTTCTTC. The encoded protein is CASSVGGGTISYNEQFF.

This clonotype was counted once. The chain employs TRBV30 and TRBJ2-7, with unresolved D. In germline, CDR1 is GTSNPN, CDR2 SVGIG (reference sequence). Trimming left V 5 bases short and J 2 bases short, with 13 bases between. This CDR3 is 13 amino acids long. The DNA for the CDR3 is TGTGCCTGGGAATTCGGATTTGCCTACGAGCAGTACTTC. This gives the protein CAWEFGFAYEQYF.

The rearrangement links TRBV20-1 to TRBJ2-1; no firm D call. The CDR3 length is 14 residues. Between the trimmed V and J ends, which lost 1 base and 6 bases, there was a span of 13 bases. CDR1 and CDR2 (germline): DFQATT, SNEGSKA (reference sequence). CDR3 loop: CSARGGPLGNEQFF. DNA of the CDR3: TGCAGTGCTAGAGGAGGACCCCTGGGCAATGAGCAGTTCTTC.

The V gene is TRBV29-1, the J gene TRBJ1-6; 8 nucleotides agree with TRBD1. The CDR3 has 13 amino acids. CDR1 is SQVTM and CDR2 is ANQGSEA in the germline V gene. Germline trimming cut 5 bases from V and 5 bases from J; bases unmatched to any gene: 2. The chain's CDR3 is CSVKTGDNSPLHF. The CDR3 DNA follows: TGCAGCGTTAAGACAGGGGATAATTCACCCCTCCACTTT. Complete variable domain (other parts from reference TRBV29-1 and TRBJ1-6): SAVISQKPSRDICQRGTSLTIQCQVDSQVTMMFWYRQQPGQSLTLIATANQGSEATYESGFVIDKFPISRPNLTFSTLTVSNMSPEDSSIYLCSVKTGDNSPLHFGNGTRLTVT.

The chain couples TRBV7-6 to TRBJ2-5, with 10 bases fitting TRBD2. The CDR3 is 14 residues long. V was clipped by 5 bases and J by 5 bases; unmatched bases: 5. Germline V gives CDR1 SGHVS, CDR2 FNYEAQ. The CDR3 DNA reads TGTGCCAGCAGCCTTAGCGGGGGGATGGAGACCCAGTACTTC. Translation gives CASSLSGGMETQYF.

This chain connects TRBV7-9 to TRBJ1-5; no reliable D call. This CDR3 has 12 residues. Trimming cost V 4 bases and J 6 bases, with 7 bases left between them. Germline CDR1 SEHNR, CDR2 FQNEAQ (reference sequence). DNA of the CDR3: TGTGCCAGCAGCTCCGGCAGTCAGCCCCAGCATTTT. It specifies CASSSGSQPQHF.

The V and J genes are TRBV13 and TRBJ2-7; 8 bases are a match to TRBD1. V dropped 5 bases and J dropped 3; count of bases not matched to a gene: 12. This CDR3 has 16 residues. The germline gives CDR1 PRHDT, CDR2 FYEKMQ (reference sequence). CDR3 loop: CASSGPGQGAFYEQYF. Here the CDR3 DNA reads TGTGCCAGCAGCGGCCCGGGGCAGGGGGCTTTCTACGAGCAGTACTTC.

This chain links TRBV12-5 with TRBJ2-1; D perhaps matches TRBD2 (5 bases). This CDR3 is 14 amino acids long. The V gene's germline CDR1 is LGHNT and CDR2 FRNRAP. V dropped 5 bases and J dropped 8 bases, with 16 bases sitting between them. The CDR3 protein is CASGAGPRVDEQFF. The DNA for the CDR3 is TGTGCTAGTGGTGCGGGTCCTAGGGTGGATGAGCAGTTCTTC.

The chain employs TRBV7-8 and TRBJ1-6; 7 bases are a match to TRBD1. The junction had 6 bases not matched to a gene; V was cut back by 4 bases and J by 9 bases. The CDR3 has 14 amino acids. Per the germline V gene, CDR1 is SGHVS and CDR2 is FQNEAQ. CDR3 DNA: TGTGCCAGCAGCTCCCGACAGGGCGGTTCACCCCTCCACTTT. As protein: CASSSRQGGSPLHF.

This sequence joins TRBV11-2 and TRBJ2-2; D possibly corresponds to TRBD2 (6 bases). Germline V gene sequence: CDR1 SGHAT, CDR2 FQNNGV. Trimming cost V 3 bases and J 4 bases, with 12 bases left between them. The CDR3 loop spans 15 amino acids. The CDR3 DNA is TGTGCCAGCAGCTTTCGGGACTTCTCCACCGGGGAGCTGTTTTTT. Encoded protein: CASSFRDFSTGELFF.

V is TRBV4-1 and J is TRBJ1-2; TRBD1 matches 7 bases. This CDR3 spans 12 amino acids. Germline V gene data show CDR1 as MGHRA and CDR2 as YSYEKL. The V gene end was trimmed by 0 bases and the J gene end by 13 bases; junction bases not matched to a gene: 5. DNA of the CDR3: TGCGCCAGCAGCCAAGATAGCGGGACAGCCACCTTC. It specifies CASSQDSGTATF.

V gene TRBV5-4 combines with J gene TRBJ2-5; TRBD1 matches 8 bases. V gave up 5 bases and J gave up 3 bases; unmatched junction bases: 9. The germline V gene encodes CDR1 SGHNT and CDR2 YYREEE (reference sequence). The CDR3 length is 15 residues. CDR3 sequence: CASSPGQQGEETQYF. In DNA form, the CDR3 reads TGTGCCAGCAGTCCAGGGCAACAGGGGGAAGAGACCCAGTACTTC.

The CDR3 loop reads CASPAPNGYGYTF. In nucleotides, the CDR3 is TGTGCCAGTCCGGCACCGAATGGCTATGGCTACACCTTC. The chain employs TRBV19 and TRBJ1-2; the D is unclear. The CDR3 runs to 13 residues. Deletions cut 8 bases from V and 4 bases from J, with 14 bases between. Germline-derived CDR1 and CDR2 are LNHDA and SQIVND (reference sequence).

This clonotype appeared a single time. This chain links TRBV12-3 or TRBV12-4 with TRBJ2-3; D is undetermined. Deletions cut 8 bases from V and 0 bases from J, with 9 bases between. This CDR3 is 13 amino acids long. CDR3 amino acids: CASGQDSTDTQYF. For the CDR3, the DNA is TGTGCCAGCGGCCAGGACAGCACAGATACGCAGTATTTT.

This sequence joins TRBV3-1 and TRBJ2-3; the D gene is possibly TRBD1 (6 bases). V lost 6 bases and J lost 0, with 16 bases in between. The CDR3 spans 16 residues. Germline CDR1 reads LGHDT; CDR2 reads YNNKEL (reference sequence). The CDR3 region is CASRKTGTESTDTQYF. As DNA, the CDR3 is TGTGCCAGCAGAAAGACAGGCACAGAGAGCACAGATACGCAGTATTTT.

The rearrangement joins TRBV7-9 to TRBJ1-5; D call uncertain. V gave up 1 base and J gave up 0 bases, with 16 bases separating them. The CDR3 length is 18 residues. Per the germline V gene, CDR1 is SEHNR and CDR2 is FQNEAQ (reference sequence). The CDR3 spells CASSLGVLAVDSNQPQHF. CDR3 sequence (DNA): TGTGCCAGCAGCTTAGGGGTCTTGGCGGTCGATAGCAATCAGCCCCAGCATTTT.

V and J are TRBV7-8 and TRBJ2-5; D is undetermined. Germline lookup yields CDR1 SGHVS and CDR2 FQNEAQ. The CDR3 is 16 amino acids. Trimming left V 4 bases short and J 1 base short, with 16 bases between. CDR3 amino acids: CASSSEGYGVQETQYF. CDR3 nucleotide sequence: TGTGCCAGCAGCTCAGAAGGGTATGGAGTCCAAGAGACCCAGTACTTC. Combining the CDR3 with reference TRBV7-8 and TRBJ2-5 gives the whole variable domain GAGVSQSPRYKVAKRGQDVALRCDPISGHVSLFWYQQALGQGPEFLTYFQNEAQLDKSGLPSDRFFAERPEGSVSTLKIQRTQQEDSAVYLCASSSEGYGVQETQYFGPGTRLLVL.

This chain joins TRBV30 and TRBJ2-7, with D uncertain. The CDR3 spans 13 residues. Germline V gene sequence: CDR1 GTSNPN, CDR2 SVGIG (reference sequence). V was clipped by 3 bases and J by 3 bases, with 12 bases between them. The CDR3 sequence is CAWRYSNHYEQYF. CDR3 nucleotides: TGTGCCTGGAGATATTCGAATCACTACGAGCAGTACTTC. Together with reference TRBV30 and TRBJ2-7, the CDR3 gives the full variable domain: SQTIHQWPATLVQPVGSPLSLECTVEGTSNPNLYWYRQAAGRGLQLLFYSVGIGQISSEVPQNLSASRPQDRQFILSSKKLLLSDSGFYLCAWRYSNHYEQYFGPGTRLTVT.

The chain links TRBV5-1 to TRBJ2-5; D may match TRBD1 or TRBD2 (5 bases each). This CDR3 has 11 residues. V lost 5 bases and J lost 5, with 7 bases in between. CDR1 and CDR2 from the germline V gene are SGHRS and YFSETQ. The DNA of the CDR3 is TGCGCCAGCAGAGGGGAGGAGACCCAGTACTTC. Protein product: CASRGEETQYF.

The chain uses TRBV30 and TRBJ1-5, with 8 bases fitting TRBD1. V gave up 0 bases and J gave up 6 bases; unmatched junction bases: 1. The CDR3 is 13 amino acids. The germline V gene has CDR1 GTSNPN and CDR2 SVGIG (reference sequence). The DNA for the CDR3 is TGTGCCTGGAGTGTACAGGGGGGTCAGCCCCAGCATTTT. This gives the protein CAWSVQGGQPQHF.

CDR3 amino acids: CASSLGVAGVYEQYV. The CDR3 DNA reads TGTGCCAGCAGCTTAGGGGTAGCGGGGGTGTACGAGCAGTACGTC. The chain carries TRBV7-9 and TRBJ2-7; 9 bases line up with TRBD2. Germline V gene lookup returns CDR1 SEHNR and CDR2 FQNEAQ (reference sequence). The CDR3 contains 15 residues. V lost 1 base to trimming and J lost 4 bases; unmatched junction nucleotides: 5.

The chain employs TRBV30 and TRBJ1-2, with a tentative D call TRBD1 (6 bases). Trimming cost V 2 bases and J 2 bases, with 15 bases left between them. Germline V CDR1 and CDR2: GTSNPN, SVGIG (reference sequence). The CDR3 contains 15 residues. The chain's CDR3 is CAWSSTPGTNYGYTF. The CDR3 DNA is TGTGCCTGGAGTTCAACGCCCGGGACAAACTATGGCTACACCTTC.

The chain carries TRBV30 and TRBJ2-2, with unresolved D. Germline V gives CDR1 GTSNPN, CDR2 SVGIG (reference sequence). Trimming cost V 2 bases and J 7 bases, with 8 bases left between them. The CDR3 runs to 12 residues. The CDR3 DNA reads as TGTGCCTGGAGTTCGGTGGGCGGGGAGCTGTTTTTT. As protein: CAWSSVGGELFF.

The chain joins TRBV20-1 to TRBJ1-3; D remains ambiguous. CDR3 size: 13 residues. The V end lost 4 bases, the J end lost 4 bases, and 11 bases lay between the germline ends. Germline loops: CDR1 DFQATT, CDR2 SNEGSKA (reference sequence). In nucleotides, the CDR3 is TGCAGTGCTATCAGAGACTTCGGAAACACCATATATTTT. The encoded protein is CSAIRDFGNTIYF.

V usage is TRBV3-1 and J usage is TRBJ1-6; D gene ambiguous. This CDR3 region has 15 residues. Germline assignment: CDR1 LGHDT and CDR2 YNNKEL (reference sequence). Trimming took 3 bases from V and 4 from J, leaving 10 bases between them. The CDR3 DNA reads as TGTGCCAGCAGCCAGGGTCGCGATTATAATTCACCCCTCCACTTT. Its translation is CASSQGRDYNSPLHF. The full variable domain, its missing parts supplied by reference TRBV3-1 and TRBJ1-6, is DTAVSQTPKYLVTQMGNDKSIKCEQNLGHDTMYWYKQDSKKFLKIMFSYNNKELIINETVPNRFSPKSPDKAHLNLHINSLELGDSAVYFCASSQGRDYNSPLHFGNGTRLTVT.

The chain couples TRBV12-3 or TRBV12-4 to TRBJ2-7, with 7 bases identical to TRBD1. This CDR3 has 13 residues. V lost 4 bases to trimming and J lost 3 bases; unmatched junction nucleotides: 3. DNA for the CDR3: TGTGCCAGCAGTTGGGACAGCTTCTACGAGCAGTACTTC. Its translation: CASSWDSFYEQYF.

This chain connects TRBV12-3 or TRBV12-4 to TRBJ2-1, with TRBD2 matching over 7 bases. The V segment lost 7 bases and the J segment 6 bases; nucleotides outside the gene matches: 12. This CDR3 has 15 residues. CDR3 nucleotides: TGTGCCAGCACTCCGACTAGCAGACGATTCAATGAGCAGTTCTTC. Amino acid sequence: CASTPTSRRFNEQFF.